Following are 13 T cell receptor beta chains from one sample sequenced in a study of T cell changes during pregnancy in multiple sclerosis. This table comes from immunoSEQ multiplex PCR, and its TCRdb copy is limited to in-frame clones, with some not included. The table has approximately 89,000 clones, around 94% seen once; the top ten hold 0.7% to 0.95%. Sequenced here: peripheral blood, sampled in the third trimester of pregnancy. Every receptor here comes from a female donor with multiple sclerosis, enrolled in a pregnancy study.

The rearrangement joins TRBV10-1 to TRBJ2-3, with a tentative D call TRBD1 (6 bases). The CDR3 is 13 residues long. The ends were cut back, 6 bases at V and 4 bases at J, with 11 bases in the middle. Germline lookup yields CDR1 WNHNN and CDR2 SYGVQD (reference sequence). CDR3 in DNA: TGCGCCAGCAGGGACAGTTTCCCAGATACGCAGTATTTT. Its protein is CASRDSFPDTQYF.

The gene calls are TRBV27 and TRBJ2-3; TRBD2 aligns across 11 bases. Germline CDR1 and CDR2: MNHEY and SMNVEV (reference sequence). The CDR3 has 15 amino acids. With 3 bases clipped from V and 5 bases from J, the junction kept 4 bases outside the gene matches. Written as DNA, the CDR3 is TGTGCCAGCAGTTTTTCCCTAGCGGGAGGAGATACGCAGTATTTT. Amino acids: CASSFSLAGGDTQYF.

V usage is TRBV27 and J usage is TRBJ1-1; 7 bases are a match to TRBD1. The ends lost 5 bases at V and 1 base at J; junction bases unmatched: 4. The CDR3 is made up of 14 amino acids. Germline V gene data show CDR1 as MNHEY and CDR2 as SMNVEV (reference sequence). In nucleotides, the CDR3 is TGTGCCAGCAGTCTCAACAGGGGGAACACTGAAGCTTTCTTT. Amino acids: CASSLNRGNTEAFF.

The rearrangement joins TRBV19 to TRBJ1-5; D uncertain. The CDR3 covers 13 residues. Germline loops: CDR1 LNHDA, CDR2 SQIVND (reference sequence). V lost 3 bases to trimming and J lost 2 bases, with 5 bases between them. As DNA, the CDR3 is TGTGCCAGTAGTATTTCGGGCAATCAGCCCCAGCATTTT. This gives the protein CASSISGNQPQHF.

A single count supports this clone. The chain has TRBV2 and TRBJ2-3, with 8 nucleotides matching TRBD2. CDR3 length: 16 residues. Germline V CDR1 and CDR2: SNHLY, FYNNEI. V lost 4 bases to trimming and J lost 0 bases; unmatched junction nucleotides: 6. The CDR3 loop reads CASSGPAGASTDTQYF. The CDR3 nucleotides are TGTGCCAGCAGTGGCCCAGCGGGAGCTAGCACAGATACGCAGTATTTT.

The chain links TRBV5-1 to TRBJ2-3; 15 bases line up with TRBD2. CDR3 length: 17 amino acids. Germline lookup yields CDR1 SGHRS and CDR2 YFSETQ. V dropped 4 bases and J dropped 3; count of bases not matched to a gene: 6. For the CDR3, the DNA is TGCGCCAGCAGCCCTCGGACTAGCGGGAGGGGGACAGATACGCAGTATTTT. Translating gives CASSPRTSGRGTDTQYF.

The chain couples TRBV9 to TRBJ2-2; 9 bases are shared with TRBD2. This CDR3 is 17 amino acids long. Germline CDR1 and CDR2: SGDLS and YYNGEE. J lost 6 bases, V lost 0 bases, and 9 bases had no gene match. The CDR3 DNA is TGTGCCAGCAGCGTAGTCGCGGGAGGGTTTCGGCCCGGGGAGCTGTTTTTT. Translation gives CASSVVAGGFRPGELFF.

V is TRBV19 and J is TRBJ2-7, with a possible D match to TRBD1 (6 bases). This CDR3 has 14 residues. Germline-derived CDR1 and CDR2 are LNHDA and SQIVND (reference sequence). Trimming cost V 3 bases and J 1 base, with 10 bases left between them. The CDR3 region has the DNA TGTGCCAGTAGTATCCAGGGGTCATCCTACGAGCAGTACTTC. It is translated as CASSIQGSSYEQYF. Based on the CDR3 plus reference TRBV19 and TRBJ2-7, the full variable domain is DGGITQSPKYLFRKEGQNVTLSCEQNLNHDAMYWYRQDPGQGLRLIYYSQIVNDFQKGDIAEGYSVSREKKESFPLTVTSAQKNPTAFYLCASSIQGSSYEQYFGPGTRLTVT.

The chain's CDR3 is CASSHSDRENYGYTF. For the CDR3, the DNA is TGCGCCAGCAGCCATTCGGACAGGGAGAACTATGGCTACACCTTC. The chain carries TRBV4-1 and TRBJ1-2, with 8 bases aligning to TRBD1. The CDR3 totals 15 residues. The germline V gene encodes CDR1 MGHRA and CDR2 YSYEKL. V lost 3 bases and J lost 2; bases outside the gene matches: 5.

The CDR3 nucleotides read TGTGCCAGCAGCGGACTCAGTGGAGCGAGTAACTATGGCTACACCTTC. It yields the protein CASSGLSGASNYGYTF. The chain carries TRBV9 and TRBJ1-2; D unclear. Looked up from germline, CDR1 is SGDLS and CDR2 is YYNGEE. V was clipped by 3 bases and J by 1 base, with 16 bases between them. This CDR3 contains 16 residues.

The chain recombines TRBV19 with TRBJ1-2, with 9 positions matching TRBD1. V lost 6 bases, J lost 5 bases, and 16 bases stayed unmatched. The germline V gene has CDR1 LNHDA and CDR2 SQIVND (reference sequence). The CDR3 has 17 residues. The DNA of the CDR3 is TGTGCCAGTAGCATTGCCGGGGGGACAGGGATGTCATATGGCTACACCTTC. Translation gives CASSIAGGTGMSYGYTF.

The chain employs TRBV5-6 and TRBJ2-7, with D unresolved. The germline V gene has CDR1 SGHDT and CDR2 YYEEEE. Trimming stripped 5 bases from V and 0 bases from J, with 12 bases between. This CDR3 has 14 amino acids. The CDR3 loop reads CASSGQVRSYEQYF. The CDR3 DNA is TGTGCCAGCAGTGGGCAGGTACGCTCCTACGAGCAGTACTTC. The variable domain in full, with the rest retrieved from reference TRBV5-6 and TRBJ2-7, is DAGVTQSPTHLIKTRGQQVTLRCSPKSGHDTVSWYQQALGQGPQFIFQYYEEEERQRGNFPDRFSGHQFPNYSSELNVNALLLGDSALYLCASSGQVRSYEQYFGPGTRLTVT.

The gene calls are TRBV27 and TRBJ2-1; TRBD1 might be the D (6 bases). The V end lost 7 bases, the J end lost 4 bases, and 17 bases lay between the germline ends. Germline-derived CDR1 and CDR2 are MNHEY and SMNVEV (reference sequence). The CDR3 runs 15 residues. This CDR3 is CASTSGTPNYNEQFF. The CDR3 DNA follows: TGTGCCAGCACTTCCGGGACACCGAATTACAATGAGCAGTTCTTC.